This TCR beta chain comes out of a study of T-cell reconstitution after alpha-beta-depleted transplantation in children. Researchers prepared the TCRbeta library using unique molecular identifiers, the study reports. TCRdb processed the PCR reads anew with MiXCR; each CDR3 protein has one entry. The data contain approximately 430,000 distinct CDR3 sequences, roughly 16% of them singletons. Trimming at V came to 4 bases and at J to 6 bases, leaving 3 bases not matched to a gene. CDR1 and CDR2 from the germline V gene are ENHRY and SYGVKD. This CDR3 contains 14 residues. This clonotype originated in a boy younger than two who had a stem cell transplant for Wiskott-Aldrich syndrome, so the T cells may come from the graft donor. J is TRBJ2-1 and V is TRBV10-3; 10 bases align to TRBD1. The source material was PBMCs, mostly from graft donor cells, sampled 360 days after TCRalphabeta/CD19-depleted stem cell transplant. CDR3 coding DNA: TGTGCCATCAGTGGGACAGGGGGATTCAATGAGCAGTTCTTC. It translates to CAISGTGGFNEQFF.